This is a list of T cell receptor beta chains from one sample in a study of blood T cell repertoires in COVID-19. The data were produced by immunoSEQ multiplex PCR, yet TCRdb's version contains in-frame clones alone and is incomplete. The data contain nearly 250,000 clones, roughly 88% of them singletons. Sequenced material: PBMCs or T cells enriched from blood (not recorded which). Receptors originate from a woman in her fifties or sixties who had recovered from COVID-19. Each CDR3 is given with its conserved first and last residue. A D gene is named only where the DNA matches it firmly. Expanded clones get a size class; other rows say once, few or many, or leave the size out.

V: TRBV4-3; size: NA; D: NA; J: TRBJ1-2; CDR3: CASSQARDGYTF; DNA: TGCGCCAGCAGCCAAGCTCGAGATGGCTACACCTTC
V: TRBV5-1; size: NA; D: NA; J: TRBJ2-7; CDR3: CASSAGTFLYEQYF; DNA: TGCGCCAGCAGCGCAGGGACATTTCTCTACGAGCAGTACTTC
V: TRBV28; size: NA; D: TRBD1; J: TRBJ2-2; CDR3: CASSLDLTGGPTGELFF; DNA: TGTGCCAGCAGTTTGGACCTGACAGGGGGCCCCACCGGGGAGCTGTTTTTT
V: TRBV19; size: NA; D: NA; J: TRBJ2-7; CDR3: CASSIGFQGRYEQYF; DNA: TGTGCCAGTAGTATAGGGTTCCAGGGGCGGTACGAGCAGTACTTC
V: TRBV3-1/TRBV3-2; size: NA; D: NA; J: TRBJ2-3; CDR3: CASSLKRENTDTQYF; DNA: TGTGCCAGCAGCCTCAAGAGGGAAAACACAGATACGCAGTATTTT
V: TRBV18; size: NA; D: TRBD1; J: TRBJ2-2; CDR3: CASSPRGTGELFF; DNA: TGTGCCAGCTCACCCAGGGGGACCGGGGAGCTGTTTTTT
V: TRBV5-1; size: NA; D: NA; J: TRBJ1-1; CDR3: CASTRAQGMNTEAFF; DNA: TGCGCCAGCACTAGGGCACAGGGCATGAACACTGAAGCTTTCTTT
V: TRBV18; size: NA; D: TRBD1; J: TRBJ1-4; CDR3: CASSPDRGSEKLFF; DNA: TGTGCCAGCTCACCAGACAGGGGGAGTGAAAAACTGTTTTTT
V: TRBV28; size: NA; D: TRBD1; J: TRBJ2-7; CDR3: CASSYSGGSYEQYF; DNA: TGTGCCAGCAGTTATTCAGGGGGCTCGTACGAGCAGTACTTC
V: TRBV11-3; size: once; D: NA; J: TRBJ2-3; CDR3: CASSLMKSADTQYF; DNA: TGTGCCAGCAGCTTAATGAAGAGCGCAGATACGCAGTATTTT
V: TRBV6-5; size: NA; D: NA; J: TRBJ1-2; CDR3: CASSYSGGLLNYGYTF; DNA: TGTGCCAGCAGTTACTCGGGGGGGTTATTAAACTATGGCTACACCTTC
V: TRBV10-3; size: once; D: TRBD2; J: TRBJ2-7; CDR3: CAISGLAGGYEQYF; DNA: TGTGCCATCAGTGGACTAGCGGGAGGCTACGAGCAGTACTTC
V: TRBV7-9; size: NA; D: TRBD2; J: TRBJ2-7; CDR3: CASSQLAGGLYEQYF; DNA: TGTGCCAGCAGCCAACTAGCGGGAGGGCTCTACGAGCAGTACTTC
V: TRBV7-2; size: NA; D: NA; J: TRBJ1-5; CDR3: CASLPRENQPQHF; DNA: TGTGCCAGCCTTCCTAGGGAGAATCAGCCCCAGCATTTT
V: TRBV18; size: NA; D: TRBD1; J: TRBJ2-5; CDR3: CASSPNRGYQETQYF; DNA: TGTGCCAGCTCACCAAACAGGGGGTACCAAGAGACCCAGTACTTC